The next 10 T cell receptor beta chains were all read from a single sample in a study of T-cell memory formation after mild COVID-19 (dated by TCRdb to the early 2020s). Library preparation employed 5' RACE. The run used an Illumina NovaSeq 6000. In TCRdb, the public reads were trimmed at Q25 with fastp and aligned with MiXCR, with productive beta chains retained. When rows share a CDR3 protein, they turn into one entry using the most common DNA and genes. A total of some 310,000 distinct CDR3 sequences appear in this sample, about 20% of them only once. The ten most abundant clones make up under 25% of the sample. The sample comprised PBMCs or a T cell subset sorted from them (not recorded which). The receptor set was obtained from a man between 18 and 29 years old who had mild COVID-19 (a few samples of this study predate the infection). The sample titles of this study are shuffled in the database, so cell type and time point are left out; the donor was told from shared clones.

This clonotype was picked up many times. The chain employs TRBV4-2 and TRBJ2-5; possible D gene TRBD1, 5 bases. Germline CDR1 LGHNA, CDR2 YNFKEQ. V was shortened by 5 bases and J by 5 bases, with 15 bases between the two germline ends. The CDR3 contains 14 residues. In DNA, the CDR3 is TGTGCCAGCAGCTCGACAGCCAGTCGGGAGACCCAGTACTTC. It is translated as CASSSTASRETQYF.

The chain uses TRBV29-1 and TRBJ1-1; 9 nucleotides align to TRBD1. V shed 5 bases, J shed 9 bases, and the junction held 10 bases outside the gene matches. Germline assignment: CDR1 SQVTM and CDR2 ANQGSEA. The CDR3 loop spans 13 amino acids. In DNA, the CDR3 is TGCAGCGTTTTCCCCGGGACAGGGATACAAGCTTTCTTT. It encodes CSVFPGTGIQAFF.

The gene calls are TRBV3-1 and TRBJ2-3, with D hard to call. Trimming cost V 4 bases and J 4 bases, with 15 bases left between them. The CDR3 is made up of 15 amino acids. The germline V gene has CDR1 LGHDT and CDR2 YNNKEL (reference sequence). The CDR3 DNA reads as TGTGCCAGCAGCCCCCAAGGGCAGTCGGCAGATACGCAGTATTTT. This encodes CASSPQGQSADTQYF.

This clonotype was picked up a small number of times. This chain links TRBV3-1 with TRBJ2-5, with a tentative D call TRBD2 (5 bases). The V end was cut by 5 bases, the J end by 5 bases, with 12 bases between. This CDR3 region has 13 residues. From germline, CDR1 is LGHDT and CDR2 YNNKEL (reference sequence). CDR3 DNA: TGTGCCAGCAGCGAGGGCTTCCGCGAGACCCAGTACTTC. Protein sequence: CASSEGFRETQYF.

Remarks on this clonotype: A single base separates this from a much larger clone, so it may be a read error. The rearrangement joins TRBV7-2 to TRBJ2-2; D ambiguous. The V and J ends lost 4 bases and 9 bases respectively, with 12 bases between them. This CDR3 spans 13 amino acids. Germline V gene data show CDR1 as SGHTA and CDR2 as FQGNSA. CDR3 loop: CASSSANTWELFF. The CDR3 coding sequence is TGTGCCAGCAGCTCGGCCAATACCTGGGAGCTGTTTTTT.

In this sample, this clonotype turned up a few times. This chain connects TRBV11-1 to TRBJ1-1; D gene ambiguous. The V and J ends lost 1 base and 4 bases respectively, with 7 bases between them. Germline V lookup: CDR1 SGHAT, CDR2 FQDESV (reference sequence). The CDR3 consists of 13 residues. CDR3 nucleotides: TGTGCCAGCAGCTTAGAACGAGTCACTGAAGCTTTCTTT. Protein: CASSLERVTEAFF.

This clonotype has a handful of counts. The chain links TRBV7-9 to TRBJ2-3; D is possibly TRBD1 (5 bases). The CDR3 contains 16 residues. Germline V lookup: CDR1 SEHNR, CDR2 FQNEAQ (reference sequence). V lost 1 base, J lost 2 bases, and 13 bases lay in between. The CDR3 sequence is CASSLVKGPFTDTQYF. The CDR3 nucleotides are TGTGCCAGCAGCTTAGTCAAGGGGCCTTTCACAGATACGCAGTATTTT.

The V call is TRBV7-9, the J call TRBJ1-1, with 7 positions matching TRBD1. CDR3 length equals 12 residues. Germline V lookup: CDR1 SEHNR, CDR2 FQNEAQ (reference sequence). V gave up 1 base and J gave up 11 bases; unmatched junction bases: 4. Written as DNA, the CDR3 is TGTGCCAGCAGCTTAGGGGGGACAGCCGCTTTCTTT. Translated, it gives CASSLGGTAAFF.

The chain employs TRBV6-5 and TRBJ1-1; a weak D match, TRBD1 (5 bases). The CDR3 spans 14 residues. Germline V gene sequence: CDR1 MNHEY, CDR2 SVGAGI. Trimming took 5 bases from V and 2 from J, leaving 12 bases between them. The CDR3 reads CASSDPGLNTEAFF. In nucleotides, the CDR3 is TGTGCCAGCAGTGACCCAGGGCTCAACACTGAAGCTTTCTTT.

V is TRBV11-2 and J is TRBJ2-3; D assignment may be TRBD1 or TRBD2 (5 bases each). Trimming stripped 6 bases from V and 4 bases from J, with 17 bases between. This CDR3 region has 15 residues. CDR1 is SGHAT, CDR2 FQNNGV, per germline. The CDR3 region has the DNA TGTGCCAGCAGGGTGCCAGGGAGAAGCGCAGATACGCAGTATTTT. Translation gives CASRVPGRSADTQYF.